This T cell receptor beta chain was captured in a study of regulatory T cells in long-lasting Graves disease. Study-level points and caveats: Possibly, accuracy suffered from the small sample size. Favored gene segments in persistent disease were TRBV28, TRBJ1-2 and TRBJ2-5.

Arm-PCR of CDR3 regions and iRepertoire HTBI primers were the basis on which TCR beta libraries were built. TCRdb reanalysed the multiplex PCR reads using MiXCR and keeps one entry per CDR3 protein. The sample yields around 400,000 distinct CDR3 sequences, 20% to 25% seen once. The sample holds a few counts of this clonotype. The target antigen is unknown. Germline lookup yields CDR1 MRHNA and CDR2 SNTAGT. V dropped 6 bases and J dropped 5; count of bases not matched to a gene: 4. This CDR3 is built from 13 residues. Time point specified: persistent/refractory GD, antithyroid drugs over 5 years with positive TRAb. Scientists built the TCR library using RNA that was extracted from PBMCs. American Thyroid Association guidelines were used to diagnose Graves' disease.

The chain has TRBV6-4 and TRBJ2-1; 7 nucleotides agree with TRBD2. The input for sequencing was peripheral blood mononuclear cells (PBMCs), taken when the disease was refractory, from a patient treated with antithyroid drugs. This TCR was recovered from a female donor with Graves disease. The CDR3 spells CASSAGENNEQFF. In nucleotides, the CDR3 is TGTGCCAGCAGCGCGGGAGAAAACAATGAGCAGTTCTTC.